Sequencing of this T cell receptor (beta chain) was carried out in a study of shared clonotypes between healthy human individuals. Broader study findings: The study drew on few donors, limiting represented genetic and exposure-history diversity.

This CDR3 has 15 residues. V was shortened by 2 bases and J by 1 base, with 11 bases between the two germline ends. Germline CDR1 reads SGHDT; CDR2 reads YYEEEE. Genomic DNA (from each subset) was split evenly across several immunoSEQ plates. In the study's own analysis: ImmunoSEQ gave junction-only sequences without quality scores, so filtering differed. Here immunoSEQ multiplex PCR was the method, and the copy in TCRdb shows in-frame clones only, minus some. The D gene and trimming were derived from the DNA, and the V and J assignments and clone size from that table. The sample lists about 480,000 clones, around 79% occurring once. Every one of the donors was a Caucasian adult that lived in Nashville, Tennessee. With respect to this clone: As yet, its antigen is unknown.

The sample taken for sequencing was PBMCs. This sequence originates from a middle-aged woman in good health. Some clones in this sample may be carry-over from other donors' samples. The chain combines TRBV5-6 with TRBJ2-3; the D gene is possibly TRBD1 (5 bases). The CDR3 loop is CASSFGADRTDTQYF. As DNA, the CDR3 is TGTGCCAGCAGCTTTGGGGCAGACCGCACAGATACGCAGTATTTT.